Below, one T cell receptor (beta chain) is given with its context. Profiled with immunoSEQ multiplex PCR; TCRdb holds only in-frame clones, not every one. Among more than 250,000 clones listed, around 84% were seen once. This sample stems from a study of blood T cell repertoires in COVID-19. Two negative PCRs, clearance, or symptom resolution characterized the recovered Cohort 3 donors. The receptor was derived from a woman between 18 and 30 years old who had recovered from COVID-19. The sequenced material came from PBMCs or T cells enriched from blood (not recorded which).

CDR3 coding DNA: TGTGCCAGCAGCGTACAGTCCCGATCAAGGCAGTTCTTC. This codes for CASSVQSRSRQFF. The J gene is TRBJ2-1, the V gene TRBV7-2, with no clear D. V was clipped by 5 bases and J by 12 bases, with 17 bases between them. CDR3 length equals 13 residues. The germline V gene has CDR1 SGHTA and CDR2 FQGNSA. The full variable domain, completed using reference TRBV7-2 and TRBJ2-1, is GAGVSQSPSNKVTEKGKDVELRCDPISGHTALYWYRQSLGQGLEFLIYFQGNSAPDKSGLPSDRFSAERTGGSVSTLTIQRTQQEDSAVYLCASSVQSRSRQFFGPGTRLTVL.